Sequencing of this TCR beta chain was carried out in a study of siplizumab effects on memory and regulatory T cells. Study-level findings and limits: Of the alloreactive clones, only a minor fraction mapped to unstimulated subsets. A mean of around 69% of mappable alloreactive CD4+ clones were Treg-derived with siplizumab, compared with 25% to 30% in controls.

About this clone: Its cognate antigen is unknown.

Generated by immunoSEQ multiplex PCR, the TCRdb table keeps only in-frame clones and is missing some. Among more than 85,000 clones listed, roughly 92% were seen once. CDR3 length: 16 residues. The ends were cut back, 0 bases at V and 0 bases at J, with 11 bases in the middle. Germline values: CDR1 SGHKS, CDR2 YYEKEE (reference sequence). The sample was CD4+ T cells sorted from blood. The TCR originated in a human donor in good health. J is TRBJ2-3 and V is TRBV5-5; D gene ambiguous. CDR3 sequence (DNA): TGTGCCAGCAGCTTGGTACCATCAGCTAGCACAGATACGCAGTATTTT. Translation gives CASSLVPSASTDTQYF.